One T cell receptor (beta chain) is described in this entry. The TCR beta profiling, which covered VDJ combination and CDR3 sequence, was carried out using genomic DNA as the template. A single record per CDR3 protein comes from TCRdb applying MiXCR to the reads. The data hold 80,000 or so distinct CDR3 sequences, with about three quarters observed a single time. The authors sequenced patients whose flow cytometry had shown CD8+CD57+ cell expansion. This sample is drawn from a study of CD8+CD57+ T cells in acquired aplastic anemia. V lost 8 bases to trimming and J lost 5 bases; unmatched junction nucleotides: 11. CDR1 and CDR2 (germline): SEHNR, FQNEAQ (reference sequence). The CDR3 has 15 residues.

The rearrangement joins TRBV7-9 to TRBJ2-2, with 7 bases lining up with TRBD2. Specimen: sorted CD4+, CD8+, or CD8+CD57+ T cells (not recorded which) from PBMCs. The TCR originated in a human donor with aplastic anemia. The CDR3 sequence: CASGPPREGTGELFF. CDR3 nucleotide sequence: TGTGCCAGCGGACCCCCAAGGGAGGGAACCGGGGAGCTGTTTTTT. Filled out from reference TRBV7-9 and TRBJ2-2, the complete variable domain reads DTGVSQNPRHKITKRGQNVTFRCDPISEHNRLYWYRQTLGQGPEFLTYFQNEAQLEKSRLLSDRFSAERPKGSFSTLEIQRTEQGDSAMYLCASGPPREGTGELFFGEGSRLTVL.